This TCR beta chain derives from a study of blood T cell repertoires in COVID-19. Germline lookup yields CDR1 SNHLY and CDR2 FYNNEI. There are 14 residues in the CDR3. The table came from immunoSEQ multiplex PCR; TCRdb's copy has only in-frame clones and leaves some out. The sample gives under 300,000 clones, roughly 89% of which show up once; 0.9% to 1% is in the top ten. Sequenced material: peripheral blood. This chain uses TRBV2 with TRBJ2-5; perhaps TRBD1 as D (6 bases). This clonotype originated in a woman aged 40-49 years who had recovered from COVID-19. The CDR3 here is CALIVQGDQETQYF. The CDR3 DNA is TGTGCACTGATTGTACAGGGCGACCAAGAGACCCAGTACTTC.